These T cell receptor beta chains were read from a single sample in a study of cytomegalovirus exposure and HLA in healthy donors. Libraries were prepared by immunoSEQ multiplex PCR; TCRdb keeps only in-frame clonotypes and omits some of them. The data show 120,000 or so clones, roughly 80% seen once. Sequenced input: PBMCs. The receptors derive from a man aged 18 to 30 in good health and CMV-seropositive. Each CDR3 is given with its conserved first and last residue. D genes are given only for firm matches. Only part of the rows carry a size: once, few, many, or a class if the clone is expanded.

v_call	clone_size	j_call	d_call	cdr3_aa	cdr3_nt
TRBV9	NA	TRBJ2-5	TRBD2	CASSVGGGQETQYF	TGTGCCAGCAGCGTAGGGGGGGGTCAAGAGACCCAGTACTTC
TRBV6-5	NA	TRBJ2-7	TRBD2	CASSPPAGGDEQYF	TGTGCCAGCAGTCCCCCCGCGGGGGGGGACGAGCAGTACTTC
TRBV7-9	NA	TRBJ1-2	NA	CASSLADQGSGGYTF	TGTGCCAGCAGCTTAGCGGATCAGGGGAGCGGTGGCTACACCTTC
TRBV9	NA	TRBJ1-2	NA	CASSGRGGYTF	TGTGCCAGCAGCGGCAGGGGTGGCTACACCTTC
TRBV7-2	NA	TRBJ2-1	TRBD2	CASSLRGLAGGYYNEQFF	TGTGCCAGCAGCTTAAGGGGACTAGCGGGAGGGTACTACAATGAGCAGTTCTTC
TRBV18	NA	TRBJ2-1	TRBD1	CASSPGQDNEQFF	TGTGCCAGCTCACCGGGACAGGACAATGAGCAGTTCTTC
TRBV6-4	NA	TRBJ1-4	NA	CASSLKGEADEKLFF	TGTGCCAGCTCCCTCAAAGGGGAGGCGGATGAAAAACTGTTTTTT
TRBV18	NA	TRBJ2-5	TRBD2	CASSPLLAVQETQYF	TGTGCCAGCTCACCACTACTAGCGGTCCAAGAGACCCAGTACTTC
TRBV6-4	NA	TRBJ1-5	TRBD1	CASSNSTGAQPQHF	TGTGCCAGCAGCAACTCCACAGGGGCTCAGCCCCAGCATTTT
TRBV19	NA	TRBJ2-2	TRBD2	CASSVRRLAGDTINTGELFF	TGTGCCAGTAGCGTAAGGAGGCTAGCGGGCGACACAATAAACACCGGGGAGCTGTTTTTT
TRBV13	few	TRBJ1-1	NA	CASSSVTEAFF	TGTGCCAGCAGCTCTGTTACTGAAGCTTTCTTT
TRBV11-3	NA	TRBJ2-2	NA	CASSRGTDSGELFF	TGTGCCAGCAGCCGAGGTACGGATTCCGGGGAGCTGTTTTTT
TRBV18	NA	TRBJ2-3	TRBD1	CASSLQGGTDTQYF	TGTGCCAGCTCATTACAGGGGGGCACAGATACGCAGTATTTT
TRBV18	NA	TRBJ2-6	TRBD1	CASSLRTGSAGANVLTF	TGTGCCAGCTCACTCCGGACAGGGTCGGCTGGGGCCAACGTCCTGACTTTC
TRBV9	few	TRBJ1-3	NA	CASSAGSSSGNTIYF	TGTGCCAGCAGCGCAGGGTCATCCTCTGGAAACACCATATATTTT
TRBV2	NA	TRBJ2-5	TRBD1	CASGLYRGMRETQYF	TGTGCCAGCGGACTGTACAGGGGGATGAGGGAGACCCAGTACTTC
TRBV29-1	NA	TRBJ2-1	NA	CSVYDNEQFF	TGCAGCGTTTATGACAATGAGCAGTTCTTC
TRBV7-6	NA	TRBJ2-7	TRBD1	CASSLNWDRAYEQYF	TGTGCCAGCAGCTTAAATTGGGACAGAGCCTACGAGCAGTACTTC
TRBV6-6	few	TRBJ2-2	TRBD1	CASSARQGYTGELFF	TGTGCCAGCAGCGCGAGACAGGGATACACCGGGGAGCTGTTTTTT
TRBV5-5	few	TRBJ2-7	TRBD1	CASSNGQGAQYEQYF	TGTGCCAGCAGCAACGGACAGGGGGCTCAATACGAGCAGTACTTC
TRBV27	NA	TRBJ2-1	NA	CASSFLAPLNEQFF	TGTGCCAGCAGTTTTTTGGCCCCCCTCAATGAGCAGTTCTTC
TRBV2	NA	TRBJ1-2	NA	CASRDMTATNYGYTF	TGTGCCAGCAGGGATATGACAGCAACTAACTATGGCTACACCTTC
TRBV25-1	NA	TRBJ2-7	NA	CASSEGAHEQYF	TGTGCCAGCAGTGAAGGGGCCCACGAGCAGTACTTC
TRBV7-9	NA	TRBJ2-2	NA	CSSSLESAGELFF	TGTTCCAGCAGCTTGGAGTCCGCCGGGGAGCTGTTTTTT
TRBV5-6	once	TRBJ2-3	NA	CASSFGVGTDTQYF	TGTGCCAGCAGCTTCGGGGTGGGAACAGATACGCAGTATTTT
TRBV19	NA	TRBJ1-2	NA	CASRRSGGGDGYGYTF	TGTGCCAGTAGAAGATCCGGGGGAGGGGATGGCTATGGCTACACCTTC
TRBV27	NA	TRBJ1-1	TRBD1	CASSLATGGNTEAFF	TGTGCCAGCAGTTTGGCGACAGGGGGGAACACTGAAGCTTTCTTT
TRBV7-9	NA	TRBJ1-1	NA	CASSLGRGSTEAFF	TGTGCCAGCAGCTTAGGTCGGGGTAGCACTGAAGCTTTCTTT
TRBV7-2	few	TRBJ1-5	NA	CASSFGGGAQHF	TGTGCCAGCAGCTTCGGCGGGGGAGCCCAGCATTTT
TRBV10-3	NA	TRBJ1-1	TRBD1	CAISGPQGDTEAFF	TGTGCCATCAGTGGACCTCAGGGGGATACTGAAGCTTTCTTT
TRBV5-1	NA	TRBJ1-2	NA	CASRGRTGGNDGYTF	TGCGCCAGCAGAGGCCGTACGGGGGGGAACGATGGCTACACCTTC
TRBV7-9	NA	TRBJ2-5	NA	CASSLVGVEGAFETQYF	TGTGCCAGCAGCTTAGTCGGGGTGGAGGGGGCTTTCGAGACCCAGTACTTC
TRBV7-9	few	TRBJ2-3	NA	CASSFTSKDTQYF	TGTGCCAGCAGCTTCACTAGCAAAGATACGCAGTATTTT
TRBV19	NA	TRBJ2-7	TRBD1	CASSDTGTGDDEQYF	TGTGCCAGTAGTGATACCGGGACAGGGGACGACGAGCAGTACTTC
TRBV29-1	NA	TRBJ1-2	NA	CSVETRIYGYTF	TGCAGCGTTGAAACCAGGATCTATGGCTACACCTTC
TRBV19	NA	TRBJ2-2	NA	CASSAGAWSTGELFF	TGTGCCAGTAGTGCTGGGGCTTGGTCGACCGGGGAGCTGTTTTTT
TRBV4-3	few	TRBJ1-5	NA	CASSRRYSNQPQHF	TGCGCCAGCAGCCGTCGGTATAGCAATCAGCCCCAGCATTTT
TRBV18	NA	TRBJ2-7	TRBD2	CASSPSSGVAYEQYF	TGTGCCAGCTCACCATCCAGCGGGGTAGCCTACGAGCAGTACTTC
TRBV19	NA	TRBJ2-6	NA	CASSGLDRQVTGANVLTF	TGTGCCAGTAGTGGCCTCGACAGGCAAGTCACTGGGGCCAACGTCCTGACTTTC
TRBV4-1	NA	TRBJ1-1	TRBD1	CASSHNQGQGLTEAFF	TGCGCCAGCAGCCACAATCAGGGACAGGGTTTGACTGAAGCTTTCTTT
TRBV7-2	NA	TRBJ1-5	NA	CASSLGRWGNQPQHF	TGTGCCAGCAGCTTAGGGCGGTGGGGCAATCAGCCCCAGCATTTT
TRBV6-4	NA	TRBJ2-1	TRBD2	CASSPTSGAHNEQFF	TGTGCCAGCAGCCCGACTAGCGGGGCCCACAATGAGCAGTTCTTC
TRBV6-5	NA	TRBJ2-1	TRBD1	CASRTDRGGLEEQFF	TGTGCCAGCAGGACCGACAGGGGGGGACTGGAAGAGCAGTTCTTC
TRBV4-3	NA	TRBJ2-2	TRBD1	CASSQESTGQGARGELFF	TGCGCCAGCAGCCAAGAAAGTACGGGACAGGGGGCCCGTGGGGAGCTGTTTTTT
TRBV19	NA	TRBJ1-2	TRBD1	CASSILTGGDGYTF	TGTGCCAGTAGTATCCTGACAGGGGGTGATGGCTACACCTTC
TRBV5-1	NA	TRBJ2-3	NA	CASSLADRSTDTQYF	TGCGCCAGCAGCTTGGCCGACAGGAGCACAGATACGCAGTATTTT
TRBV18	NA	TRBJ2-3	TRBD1	CASSNKKAGTDSTDTQYF	TGTGCCAGCTCAAACAAGAAAGCCGGGACAGACAGCACAGATACGCAGTATTTT
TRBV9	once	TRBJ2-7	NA	CASSPGGTGIYEQYF	TGTGCCAGCAGCCCAGGGGGGACCGGGATATACGAGCAGTACTTC
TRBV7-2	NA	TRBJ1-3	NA	CASSPRTVDGNTIYF	TGTGCCAGCAGCCCGCGGACAGTGGACGGAAACACCATATATTTT
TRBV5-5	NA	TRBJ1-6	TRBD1	CASSLVQGLNSPLHF	TGTGCCAGCAGCTTGGTACAGGGGCTGAATTCACCCCTCCACTTT